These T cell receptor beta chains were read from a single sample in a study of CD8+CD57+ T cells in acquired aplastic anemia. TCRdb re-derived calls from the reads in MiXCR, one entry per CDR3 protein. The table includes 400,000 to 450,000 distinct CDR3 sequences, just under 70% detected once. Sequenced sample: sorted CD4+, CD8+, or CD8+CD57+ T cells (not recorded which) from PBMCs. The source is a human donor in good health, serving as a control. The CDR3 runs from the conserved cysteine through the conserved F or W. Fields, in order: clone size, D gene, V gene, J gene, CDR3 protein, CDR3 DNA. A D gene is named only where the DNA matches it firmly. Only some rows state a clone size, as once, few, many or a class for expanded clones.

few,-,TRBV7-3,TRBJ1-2,CASSPRGYDGYTF,TGTGCCAGCAGCCCCCGAGGATACGATGGCTACACCTTC
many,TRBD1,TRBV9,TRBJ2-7,CASSLHVGQGVYEQYF,TGTGCCAGCAGCCTTCACGTAGGACAGGGGGTTTACGAGCAGTACTTC
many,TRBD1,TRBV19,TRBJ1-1,CASSTDRGQGEAFF,TGTGCCAGTAGTACCGACAGGGGGCAGGGTGAAGCTTTCTTT
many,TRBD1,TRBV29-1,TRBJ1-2,CSVEDPHSTGSDYGYTF,TGCAGCGTTGAAGATCCTCACTCGACAGGGTCGGACTATGGCTACACCTTC
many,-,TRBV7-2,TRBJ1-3,CASSLGPPSGNTIYF,TGTGCCAGCAGCTTAGGGCCCCCCTCTGGAAACACCATATATTTT
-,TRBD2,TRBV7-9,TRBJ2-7,CASSNDGTSTCGAQYF,TGTGCCAGCAGCAATGATGGGACTAGCACTTGTGGAGCACAGTACTTC
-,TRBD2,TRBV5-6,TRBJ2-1,CASSLYGLAGYNEQFF,TGTGCCAGCAGCTTGTACGGTCTAGCGGGATACAATGAGCAGTTCTTC
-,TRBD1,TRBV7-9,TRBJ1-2,CASSQYNRGYGYTF,TGCGCCAGCAGCCAATATAACAGGGGGTACGGCTACACCTTC
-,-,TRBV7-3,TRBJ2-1,CASGGRRSSEQFF,TGTGCCTCCGGGGGGCGTAGGAGCAGTGAGCAGTTCTTC
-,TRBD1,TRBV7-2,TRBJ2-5,CATRQGLETQYF,TGTGCCACCAGACAGGGTTTGGAGACGCAGTATTTC
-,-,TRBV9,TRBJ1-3,CASSVAALNRDTIYF,TGTGCCAGCAGCGTAGCGGCCCTCAATCGGGACACCATATATTTT
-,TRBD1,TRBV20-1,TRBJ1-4,CSAQPQGMDEKLFF,TGCAGTGCCCAACCACAGGGGATGGATGAAAAACTGTTTTTT
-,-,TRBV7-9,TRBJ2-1,CASTNLDRPSYNEQFF,TGTGCCAGCACCAATCTCGACAGGCCATCCTACAATGAGCAGTTCTTC
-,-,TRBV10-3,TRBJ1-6,CAMGRGGGDSPLHF,TGTGCCATGGGCAGGGGCGGGGGCGATTCACCCCTCCACTTT
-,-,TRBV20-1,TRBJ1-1,CSARVGRDTEAFF,TGCAGTGCTAGAGTGGGCAGGGACACTGAAGCTTTCTTT